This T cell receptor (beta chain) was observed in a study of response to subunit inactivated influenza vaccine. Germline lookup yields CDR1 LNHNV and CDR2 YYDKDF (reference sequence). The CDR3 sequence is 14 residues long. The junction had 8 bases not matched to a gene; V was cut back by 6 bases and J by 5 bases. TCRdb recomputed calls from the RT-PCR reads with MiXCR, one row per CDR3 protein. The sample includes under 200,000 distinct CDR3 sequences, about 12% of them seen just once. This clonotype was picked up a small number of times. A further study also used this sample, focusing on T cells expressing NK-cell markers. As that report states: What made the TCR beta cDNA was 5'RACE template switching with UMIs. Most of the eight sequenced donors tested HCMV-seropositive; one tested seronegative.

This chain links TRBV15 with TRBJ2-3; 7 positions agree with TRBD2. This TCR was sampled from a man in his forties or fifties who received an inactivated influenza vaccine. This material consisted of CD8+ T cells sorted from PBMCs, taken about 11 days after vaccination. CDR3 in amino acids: CATSERGGGDTQYF. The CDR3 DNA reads TGTGCCACCAGTGAGAGGGGCGGGGGAGATACGCAGTATTTT.